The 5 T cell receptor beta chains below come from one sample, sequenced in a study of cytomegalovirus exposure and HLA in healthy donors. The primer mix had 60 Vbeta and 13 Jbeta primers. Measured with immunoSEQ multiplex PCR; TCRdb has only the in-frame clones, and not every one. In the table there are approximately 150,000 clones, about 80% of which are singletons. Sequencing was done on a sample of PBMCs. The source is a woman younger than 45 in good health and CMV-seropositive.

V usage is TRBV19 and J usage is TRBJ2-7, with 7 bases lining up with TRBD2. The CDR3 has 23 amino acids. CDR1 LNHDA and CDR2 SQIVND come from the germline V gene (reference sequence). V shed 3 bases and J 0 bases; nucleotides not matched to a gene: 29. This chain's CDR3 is CASSILITGTSSGHMRSSYEQYF. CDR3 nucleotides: TGTGCCAGTAGTATCCTAATCACTGGGACGTCTAGCGGCCATATGAGGAGCTCCTACGAGCAGTACTTC.

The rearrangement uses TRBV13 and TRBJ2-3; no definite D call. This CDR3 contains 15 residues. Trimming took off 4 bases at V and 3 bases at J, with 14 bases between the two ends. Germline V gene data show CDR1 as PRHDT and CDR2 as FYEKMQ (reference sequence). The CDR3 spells CASSYPRTGTDTQYF. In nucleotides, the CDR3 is TGTGCCAGCAGCTACCCCCGTACTGGTACAGATACGCAGTATTTT.

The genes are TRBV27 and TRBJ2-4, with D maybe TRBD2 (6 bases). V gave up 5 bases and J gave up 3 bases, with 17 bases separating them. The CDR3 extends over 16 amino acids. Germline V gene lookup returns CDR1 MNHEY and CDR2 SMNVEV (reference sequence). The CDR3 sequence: CASSPYGGHGKNIQYF. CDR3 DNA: TGTGCCAGCAGTCCGTACGGGGGTCACGGCAAAAACATTCAGTACTTC.

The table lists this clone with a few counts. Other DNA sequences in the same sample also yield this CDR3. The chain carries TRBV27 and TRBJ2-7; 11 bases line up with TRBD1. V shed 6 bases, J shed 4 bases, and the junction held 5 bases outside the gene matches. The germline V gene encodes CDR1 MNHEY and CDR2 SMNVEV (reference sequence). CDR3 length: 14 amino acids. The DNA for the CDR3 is TGTGCCAGCAGCAGAGGACAGGGGGCGTACGAGCAGTACTTC. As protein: CASSRGQGAYEQYF.

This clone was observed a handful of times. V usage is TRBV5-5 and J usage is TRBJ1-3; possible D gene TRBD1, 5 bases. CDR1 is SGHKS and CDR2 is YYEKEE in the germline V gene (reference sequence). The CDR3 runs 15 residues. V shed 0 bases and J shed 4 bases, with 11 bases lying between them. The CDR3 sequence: CASSLETAVGNTIYF. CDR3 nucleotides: TGTGCCAGCAGCTTGGAGACAGCAGTAGGAAACACCATATATTTT.